A selection of T cell receptor beta chains follows, all from one sample in a study of CD8 T cells in Susac syndrome. TCRdb re-called the immunoSEQ multiplex PCR reads through MiXCR, storing one row per CDR3 protein. The sample records roughly 200,000 distinct CDR3 sequences, approximately 95% being singletons. Sequences were obtained from CD4+ T cells from PBMCs. These receptors all come from a human donor in good health. The CDR3 runs from the conserved cysteine through the conserved F or W. For some rows the clone size is stated as once, few or many, or as a class when expanded; others skip it.

cdr3_aa,v_call,j_call,clone_size
CSAREGTVYEQYF,TRBV20-1,TRBJ2-7,.
CSVDTPTGYTEAFF,TRBV29-1,TRBJ1-1,.
CASSFADRSFYGYTF,TRBV27,TRBJ1-2,.
CSVGTGYGYTF,TRBV29-1,TRBJ1-2,.
CSADVRRDTQYF,TRBV20-1,TRBJ2-3,.
CAWSGPTFGGNQPQHF,TRBV30,TRBJ1-5,.
CASRGGWADTQYF,TRBV12-3/TRBV12-4,TRBJ2-3,.
CASSLSPDYNEQFF,TRBV7-7,TRBJ2-1,once
CASSESGLNEQYF,TRBV2,TRBJ2-7,.
CASTGLAQTQYF,TRBV6-6,TRBJ2-5,.
CATSPGASGANVLTF,TRBV15,TRBJ2-6,.
CAISPLGPGGGSPLHF,TRBV10-3,TRBJ1-6,once
CASSLAGGHGDTQYF,TRBV6-1,TRBJ2-3,.
CASRVEGGAYNEQFF,TRBV4-2,TRBJ2-1,once
CASSPGRREQETQYF,TRBV11-2,TRBJ2-5,.
CATRLGPTDTQYF,TRBV25-1,TRBJ2-3,.
CASSQTGTSPYEQYF,TRBV5-1,TRBJ2-7,.
CASSPLKGGAYNEQFF,TRBV4-1,TRBJ2-1,.
CASSPALGPTTEAFF,TRBV7-9,TRBJ1-1,.
CASSPSGTSGMSGELFF,TRBV5-1,TRBJ2-2,once
CASSQAWTGVDEQYF,TRBV4-3,TRBJ2-7,.
CASSDGTDTQYF,TRBV2,TRBJ2-3,.
CASSRGYEQYF,TRBV25-1,TRBJ2-7,.
CASSLSGNYNEQFF,TRBV5-1,TRBJ2-1,.
CASRGTNQPQHF,TRBV28,TRBJ1-5,.
CAWSVVRAETQYF,TRBV30,TRBJ2-5,.
CASSGPRRGQGLNQPQHF,TRBV7-2,TRBJ1-5,.
CSVERNRGNEQFF,TRBV29-1,TRBJ2-1,.
CSARGRGNQPQHF,TRBV20-1,TRBJ1-5,.
CASSQRGTGDYGYTF,TRBV4-3,TRBJ1-2,.
CASTQVSSNQPQHF,TRBV2,TRBJ1-5,.
CASSLGVPRTGYTGELFF,TRBV27,TRBJ2-2,.
CAWSGVTGYSAEAFF,TRBV30,TRBJ1-1,.
CSAPGTPIAKNIQYF,TRBV20-1,TRBJ2-4,.
CASSPGRKLFF,TRBV11-2,TRBJ1-1,.
CATSDGTGGFHGYTF,TRBV24-1,TRBJ1-2,.
CACLGQGNEQFF,TRBV30,TRBJ2-1,.
CSAGLQGLGNNQPQHF,TRBV20-1,TRBJ1-5,.
CSARAANTEAFF,TRBV20-1,TRBJ1-1,.
CAWGTGTSDEQFF,TRBV30,TRBJ2-1,.
CASSQAPGYEQYF,TRBV3-1,TRBJ2-7,.
CASSRQGGTYEQYF,TRBV27,TRBJ2-7,.
CASSQDLRGTGGNIQYF,TRBV3-1,TRBJ2-4,once
CASAGADQETQYF,TRBV3-1,TRBJ2-5,.
CATSDRASKDRGRGEQYF,TRBV24-1,TRBJ2-7,.
CASSQGTGYEQYF,TRBV3-1,TRBJ2-7,.
CSVEGFSYNEQFF,TRBV29-1,TRBJ2-1,.
CASSQGGMDSEAFF,TRBV3-1,TRBJ1-1,once
CASSPGTRVYEQFF,TRBV12-3/TRBV12-4,TRBJ2-1,.
CASSRQVASPQHF,TRBV27,TRBJ1-5,.
CASSLGGHGTGELFF,TRBV5-4,TRBJ2-2,.
CASTLTGAHREQFF,TRBV27,TRBJ2-1,.
CSARAFGGYSYNEQFF,TRBV20-1,TRBJ2-1,.
CASSGGPGETQYF,TRBV7-3,TRBJ2-5,few
CASTLQGLAGAGTDTQYF,TRBV19,TRBJ2-3,.
CASSLLRQHGYTF,TRBV7-2,TRBJ1-2,.
CASLSSGGGSEQFF,TRBV5-1,TRBJ2-1,.
CSASWGTTGSNQPQHF,TRBV20-1,TRBJ1-5,.
CASSVGLAGGDRETQYF,TRBV7-2,TRBJ2-5,once